This TCR beta chain was identified during a study of metastatic and nonmetastatic thyroid tumors. No patient received treatment before thyroid surgery. This clone appeared many times. Its antigen is still unknown. Relative to the germline gene, one junction end is altered; a read error may explain this. Study processing details: In papillary thyroid cancer, a distant-metastasis classifier was built using CDR3 differences across clinicopathological groups. Through MiXCR, TCRdb re-clonotyped the PCR reads. For this entry, the V and J calls and clone size follow TCRdb and not the study's own pipeline. Altogether about 33,000 clones are present, more than 15% being singletons, with the ten largest covering about 5%. The study, taken as a whole, reports: As reported, TCR beta diversity in blood and tumor was significantly higher in malignant thyroid tumors than in benign nodules.

CDR3 length: 15 amino acids. CDR1 KGHSH and CDR2 LQKENI come from the germline V gene. The chain uses TRBV18 and TRBJ2-7; 7 nucleotides align to TRBD1. This receptor was taken from a female donor with papillary thyroid cancer or a benign thyroid nodule (not recorded which). Some clones in this sample may be carry-over from other donors' samples. The sequenced material came from blood. The CDR3 reads CASSPTGEISDEQYF. The CDR3 region has the DNA TGTGCCAGCTCACCAACAGGGGAAATCTCCGACGAGCAGTACTTC.